Shown below are 30 T cell receptor beta chains from a single sample sequenced in a study of cytomegalovirus exposure and HLA in healthy donors. The PCR used 60 Vbeta and 13 Jbeta primers. The table came from immunoSEQ multiplex PCR; TCRdb's copy has only in-frame clones and leaves some out. Of some 250,000 clones detected, around 80% appear once; the ten largest clones hold 8%. The sample consisted of PBMCs. All receptors come from a woman aged 60 to 75 in good health and CMV-seropositive.

The rearrangement joins TRBV2 to TRBJ2-7, with TRBD1 identical over 11 bases. CDR3 length: 15 residues. V was pared by 7 bases and J by 1 base, with 6 bases of the junction left unmatched. Germline CDR1 SNHLY, CDR2 FYNNEI. The CDR3 DNA reads as TGTGCCAGCACTGGAGGGACAGGGGGGTCCTACGAGCAGTACTTC. Its translation is CASTGGTGGSYEQYF. Variable domain in full (rest from reference TRBV2 and TRBJ2-7): EPEVTQTPSHQVTQMGQEVILRCVPISNHLYFYWYRQILGQKVEFLVSFYNNEISEKSEIFDDQFSVERPDGSNFTLKIRSTKLEDSAMYFCASTGGTGGSYEQYFGPGTRLTVT.

V and J are TRBV4-1 and TRBJ2-1, with a possible D match to TRBD2 (6 bases). Germline CDR1 is MGHRA and CDR2 is YSYEKL. The CDR3 contains 14 residues. V lost 0 bases and J 9 bases, leaving 12 bases between the germline ends. The CDR3 coding sequence is TGCGCCAGCAGCCAAGATCCGACTAGATTTGAGCAGTTCTTC. It specifies CASSQDPTRFEQFF.

The chain carries TRBV6-1 and TRBJ2-1, with D tentatively TRBD2 (5 bases). The CDR3 contains 12 residues. Germline V CDR1 and CDR2: MNHNS, SASEGT. The germline V and J ends were trimmed by 7 bases and 9 bases, with 13 bases remaining between them. This CDR3 is CASTRGSSEQFF. DNA of the CDR3: TGTGCCAGCACGAGAGGGAGCAGTGAGCAGTTCTTC.

CDR3 sequence reads: CASSFSNTEAFF. In DNA form, the CDR3 reads TGTGCCAGCAGCTTTAGTAACACTGAAGCTTTCTTT. The chain uses TRBV7-9 and TRBJ1-1, with no clear D. Deletions cut 3 bases from V and 2 bases from J, with 4 bases between. This CDR3 contains 12 residues. Germline assignment: CDR1 SEHNR and CDR2 FQNEAQ (reference sequence).

The V and J genes are TRBV5-1 and TRBJ1-5, with TRBD1 matching 8 bases. Germline CDR1 is SGHRS and CDR2 is YFSETQ. CDR3 length equals 16 residues. Trimming at V came to 4 bases and at J to 3 bases, leaving 9 bases not matched to a gene. The CDR3 loop reads CASSPQGGGLNQPQHF. The DNA for the CDR3 is TGCGCCAGCAGCCCACAGGGGGGAGGGCTCAATCAGCCCCAGCATTTT.

The V gene is TRBV7-3, the J gene TRBJ2-1, with 7 bases matching TRBD2. The CDR3 is 15 residues long. J was trimmed by 9 bases and V by 5 bases; bases with no gene match: 13. Germline values: CDR1 SGHTA, CDR2 FQGTGA. The CDR3 nucleotides read TGTGCCAGCAGCCTAAGGTGGGGGAGGGTTCCTGAGCAGTTCTTC. It codes for CASSLRWGRVPEQFF.

This chain links TRBV4-1 with TRBJ2-4; 8 bases agree with TRBD2. The junction had 7 bases not matched to a gene; V was cut back by 0 bases and J by 9 bases. The CDR3 sequence is 15 residues long. CDR1 and CDR2 (germline): MGHRA, YSYEKL. This chain's CDR3 is CASSQDHTGGSIQYF. Here the CDR3 DNA reads TGCGCCAGCAGCCAAGACCACACGGGAGGGAGCATTCAGTACTTC.

The chain joins TRBV9 to TRBJ2-1; TRBD2 matches at 11 bases. Germline loops: CDR1 SGDLS, CDR2 YYNGEE. With V trimmed by 4 bases and J by 4 bases, 10 bases remained unmatched. This CDR3 spans 17 amino acids. CDR3 sequence (DNA): TGTGCCAGCAGCTCTCGATTGGGACTAGCGGCTTACAATGAGCAGTTCTTC. This sequence encodes CASSSRLGLAAYNEQFF.

The chain recombines TRBV6-5 with TRBJ1-5; the D is unclear. The CDR3 consists of 14 residues. Trimming removed 6 bases at V and 9 bases at J, with 18 bases between. CDR1 MNHEY and CDR2 SVGAGI come from the germline V gene. The CDR3 here is CASRLKMFGGPQHF. DNA of the CDR3: TGTGCCAGCAGACTCAAAATGTTCGGCGGGCCCCAGCATTTT.

The chain couples TRBV27 to TRBJ2-7, with 9 bases identical to TRBD2. Germline trimming cut 7 bases from V and 4 bases from J; bases unmatched to any gene: 8. Germline V gene sequence: CDR1 MNHEY, CDR2 SMNVEV (reference sequence). This CDR3 is built from 14 residues. In nucleotides, the CDR3 is TGTGCCAGCAAACCAAGCGGGAGGATATACGAGCAGTACTTC. It translates to CASKPSGRIYEQYF.

The chain joins TRBV19 to TRBJ2-7, with 10 bases lining up with TRBD2. The V and J ends lost 1 base and 2 bases, in that order; junction bases with no gene match: 5. This CDR3 has 16 amino acids. Germline V gene sequence: CDR1 LNHDA, CDR2 SQIVND (reference sequence). CDR3 DNA sequence: TGTGCCAGTAGTATAGGGCTAGCGGGAGAACCCTACGAGCAGTACTTC. Translated, it gives CASSIGLAGEPYEQYF.

V gene TRBV7-8 combines with J gene TRBJ2-7; D gene unclear. CDR1 is SGHVS and CDR2 is FQNEAQ in the germline V gene. CDR3 length: 14 amino acids. Trimming took off 0 bases at V and 1 base at J, with 7 bases between the two ends. In DNA, the CDR3 is TGTGCCAGCAGCTTAGCCATGGAGTCCTACGAGCAGTACTTC. This codes for CASSLAMESYEQYF.

V gene TRBV6-5 combines with J gene TRBJ1-2, with no clear D. Germline V lookup: CDR1 MNHEY, CDR2 SVGAGI. V lost 6 bases to trimming and J lost 4 bases, with 12 bases between them. This CDR3 is built from 13 residues. CDR3 sequence reads: CASSPVAIYGYTF. The DNA of the CDR3 is TGTGCCAGCAGCCCGGTCGCCATCTATGGCTACACCTTC.

The CDR3 nucleotides are TGTGCCAGTAGTATGGGCTACCCCGACGAGCAGTACTTC. Its translation is CASSMGYPDEQYF. The chain links TRBV19 to TRBJ2-7; the D is unclear. Deletions cut 3 bases from V and 5 bases from J, with 11 bases between. This CDR3 is 13 amino acids long. CDR1 and CDR2 (germline): LNHDA, SQIVND (reference sequence).

The chain joins TRBV5-1 to TRBJ2-5; possible D gene TRBD2, 6 bases. The V gene lost 4 bases and the J gene lost 2 bases, with 12 bases spanning the gap. This CDR3 is built from 14 residues. CDR1 is SGHRS, CDR2 YFSETQ, per germline. CDR3 in amino acids: CASSEASEQETQYF. DNA for the CDR3: TGCGCCAGCAGCGAGGCTAGCGAACAAGAGACCCAGTACTTC.

This sequence joins TRBV5-1 and TRBJ1-1; D is undetermined. The germline CDR1 and CDR2 sequences are SGHRS and YFSETQ. The CDR3 is made up of 13 amino acids. Trimming removed 1 base from V and 3 bases from J, with 7 bases in between. CDR3 nucleotides: TGCGCCAGCAGCTTGTTGGCAGACACTGAAGCTTTCTTT. Protein: CASSLLADTEAFF.

This clone was recorded once. The genes are TRBV30 and TRBJ2-5, with D possibly matching TRBD2 (7 bases). The CDR3 is 14 amino acids. Germline assignment: CDR1 GTSNPN and CDR2 SVGIG (reference sequence). Trimming removed 0 bases from V and 4 bases from J, with 12 bases in between. The CDR3 coding sequence is TGTGCCTGGAGTGTGGGGGGGGGCCGAGAGACCCAGTACTTC. Its translation: CAWSVGGGRETQYF.

V is TRBV7-9 and J is TRBJ2-1, with 7 bases aligning to TRBD2. The junction had 11 bases not matched to a gene; V was cut back by 5 bases and J by 4 bases. The CDR3 spans 16 residues. Germline V gives CDR1 SEHNR, CDR2 FQNEAQ (reference sequence). The CDR3 region has the DNA TGTGCCAGCAGCCCGAGGGGAGGGAGTAGGTACAATGAGCAGTTCTTC. It translates to CASSPRGGSRYNEQFF.

This clone was seen a handful of times. The chain links TRBV30 to TRBJ2-7; 8 bases are a match to TRBD2. Germline V CDR1 and CDR2: GTSNPN, SVGIG (reference sequence). The CDR3 is made up of 15 amino acids. V was pared by 2 bases and J by 5 bases, with 11 bases of the junction left unmatched. The CDR3: CAWSPASGRLHEQYF. DNA for the CDR3: TGTGCCTGGAGTCCGGCGAGCGGGAGATTGCACGAGCAGTACTTC.

This clone was picked up one time. This chain uses TRBV13 with TRBJ1-4, with D uncertain. Germline V gene lookup returns CDR1 PRHDT and CDR2 FYEKMQ (reference sequence). The length of the CDR3 is 12 residues. With 4 bases removed from V and 7 bases from J, the gap between germline ends came to 7 bases. This chain's CDR3 is CASSSGSEKLFF. The DNA for the CDR3 is TGTGCCAGCAGCTCGGGATCTGAAAAACTGTTTTTT.

This chain uses TRBV4-1 with TRBJ2-1; a possible D gene is TRBD2 (7 bases). This CDR3 has 17 amino acids. Germline V gene sequence: CDR1 MGHRA, CDR2 YSYEKL. V lost 3 bases and J 2 bases, leaving 17 bases between the germline ends. The CDR3 reads CASSQARGEGPYNEQFF. The CDR3 DNA sequence: TGCGCCAGCAGCCAGGCGAGGGGGGAGGGACCCTACAATGAGCAGTTCTTC.

The chain couples TRBV7-3 to TRBJ2-3; TRBD2 aligns across 10 bases. With 5 bases clipped from V and 3 bases from J, the junction kept 14 bases outside the gene matches. Germline V lookup: CDR1 SGHTA, CDR2 FQGTGA. There are 18 residues in the CDR3. DNA for the CDR3: TGTGCCAGCAGCCCCGGGGCTAGCGGGAGTTTCAGGACAGATACGCAGTATTTT. Protein product: CASSPGASGSFRTDTQYF.

With respect to this clone: In the same sample, other DNA sequences code for this CDR3. J is TRBJ2-7 and V is TRBV19; 10 bases map to TRBD2. Germline CDR1 LNHDA, CDR2 SQIVND (reference sequence). The CDR3 is made up of 15 amino acids. Losses at the gene ends were 1 base for V and 4 bases for J; bases not matched to a gene: 4. The CDR3 region is CASSIASGSAYEQYF. The CDR3 DNA reads TGTGCCAGTAGTATAGCTAGCGGGAGTGCTTACGAGCAGTACTTC.

The V call is TRBV6-6, the J call TRBJ2-3, with a weak D call TRBD1 (5 bases). Germline assignment: CDR1 MNHNY and CDR2 SVGAGI (reference sequence). V shed 3 bases and J shed 0 bases, with 13 bases lying between them. CDR3 length: 16 amino acids. CDR3: CASSYWQGRSTDTQYF. The CDR3 bases are TGTGCCAGCAGTTATTGGCAGGGAAGGAGCACAGATACGCAGTATTTT.

J is TRBJ1-5 and V is TRBV19; TRBD1 might be the D (5 bases). CDR3 length: 16 amino acids. The ends were cut back, 5 bases at V and 0 bases at J, with 14 bases in the middle. The germline V gene has CDR1 LNHDA and CDR2 SQIVND (reference sequence). In DNA, the CDR3 is TGTGCCAGTAGTCCCGACCAGGGCGTTAGCAATCAGCCCCAGCATTTT. Its translation: CASSPDQGVSNQPQHF. Complete variable domain (other parts from reference TRBV19 and TRBJ1-5): DGGITQSPKYLFRKEGQNVTLSCEQNLNHDAMYWYRQDPGQGLRLIYYSQIVNDFQKGDIAEGYSVSREKKESFPLTVTSAQKNPTAFYLCASSPDQGVSNQPQHFGDGTRLSIL.

V gene TRBV13 combines with J gene TRBJ2-1; TRBD2 aligns across 9 bases. This CDR3 is built from 16 residues. Trimming removed 5 bases from V and 7 bases from J; junction bases left unmatched: 12. Germline V gene sequence: CDR1 PRHDT, CDR2 FYEKMQ (reference sequence). CDR3 sequence reads: CASSPLVAGAGNEQFF. The CDR3 bases are TGTGCCAGCAGCCCCCTGGTAGCGGGAGCAGGTAATGAGCAGTTCTTC.

The genes are TRBV6-5 and TRBJ1-5, with TRBD1 matching 7 bases. Germline V gene data show CDR1 as MNHEY and CDR2 as SVGAGI. The J segment lost 7 bases and the V segment lost 5 bases, leaving 11 bases of the junction unmatched. CDR3 length: 15 residues. The CDR3 bases are TGTGCCAGCAGTCTTAGCCCGACAGGGCGCCAGCCCCAGCATTTT. Its protein is CASSLSPTGRQPQHF.

The rearrangement uses TRBV5-1 and TRBJ2-3; 8 bases map to TRBD2. The CDR3 is made up of 15 amino acids. Germline values: CDR1 SGHRS, CDR2 YFSETQ. The junction had 5 bases not matched to a gene; V was cut back by 2 bases and J by 3 bases. The CDR3 DNA follows: TGCGCCAGCAGCTTTAGCGGGATGGGGACAGATACGCAGTATTTT. The encoded protein is CASSFSGMGTDTQYF. Drawing the rest from reference TRBV5-1 and TRBJ2-3, the complete variable domain is KAGVTQTPRYLIKTRGQQVTLSCSPISGHRSVSWYQQTPGQGLQFLFEYFSETQRNKGNFPGRFSGRQFSNSRSEMNVSTLELGDSALYLCASSFSGMGTDTQYFGPGTRLTVL.

This clone occurred a few times. The J gene is TRBJ1-2, the V gene TRBV6-1; TRBD1 aligns across 8 bases. V was pared by 0 bases and J by 8 bases, with 8 bases of the junction left unmatched. The length of the CDR3 is 15 residues. Germline assignment: CDR1 MNHNS and CDR2 SASEGT. The CDR3 spells CASSEAGQGANGYTF. In DNA form, the CDR3 reads TGTGCCAGCAGTGAAGCGGGGCAGGGGGCTAACGGCTACACCTTC.

V gene TRBV14 combines with J gene TRBJ2-3; D call uncertain. CDR3 length: 16 residues. The germline gives CDR1 SGHDN, CDR2 FVKESK. The V end was cut by 0 bases, the J end by 1 base, with 11 bases between. CDR3 loop: CASSQEFGLRTDTQYF. Here the CDR3 DNA reads TGTGCCAGCAGCCAAGAATTTGGCTTACGCACAGATACGCAGTATTTT.